Each of the 15 T cell receptor beta chains below was sequenced from the same sample in a study of monozygotic twins with inflammatory bowel disease. TCRdb reworked the 5' RACE reads into one entry per CDR3 protein, no DNA. This sample's table reports a few hundred thousand distinct CDR3 sequences. The sample taken for sequencing was blood. The receptors stem from a human donor with ulcerative colitis or Crohn's disease, or a healthy co-twin of an affected twin (not recorded which).

The rearrangement joins TRBV7-3 to TRBJ2-2. The CDR3 is 14 amino acids. From germline, CDR1 is SGHTA and CDR2 FQGTGA. The CDR3 sequence is CASSVRANTGELFF.

This sequence joins TRBV29-1 and TRBJ1-2; TCRdb picks TRBD1, but there is no DNA to check that call. The germline V gene has CDR1 SQVTM and CDR2 ANQGSEA. There are 13 residues in the CDR3. CDR3 region: CSVAHLRGLSYTF.

The chain uses TRBV3-1 and TRBJ2-6; TCRdb proposes TRBD1, but this gene call is untestable without DNA. Germline V CDR1 and CDR2: LGHDT, YNNKEL (reference sequence). The CDR3 runs to 14 residues. Here the CDR3 reads CASSQPGASAVLTF.

The chain uses TRBV7-2 and TRBJ2-1; the D call of TRBD1 rests on TCRdb alone, since no DNA is present to check it. This CDR3 is 14 amino acids long. Looked up from germline, CDR1 is SGHTA and CDR2 is FQGNSA. The CDR3: CASSFLGINNEQFF.

The chain uses TRBV6-2 or TRBV6-3 and TRBJ1-1; no DNA is available, so the TRBD1 call from TCRdb remains unchecked. CDR1 and CDR2 from the germline V gene are MNHEY and SVGEGT. This CDR3 contains 14 residues. CDR3 amino acids: CASRSGGWSTEAFF.

The chain uses TRBV20-1 and TRBJ1-2; TCRdb lists TRBD1, though no DNA is available to test this call. The CDR3 length is 14 residues. Germline V gene data show CDR1 as DFQATT and CDR2 as SNEGSKA (reference sequence). CDR3 sequence: CSASVVGRGDGYTF.

The chain carries TRBV3-1 and TRBJ1-6; the TRBD1 assignment by TCRdb is unverifiable without DNA. The CDR3 sequence is 14 residues long. Germline CDR1 is LGHDT and CDR2 is YNNKEL (reference sequence). The CDR3 is CASRGQAVREPLHF.

The rearrangement uses TRBV4-2 and TRBJ1-5; without DNA, the TCRdb call of TRBD1 cannot be checked. In germline, CDR1 is LGHNA, CDR2 YNFKEQ. CDR3 length: 19 residues. This CDR3 reads CASSTFSGSHTGSNQPQHF.

The chain recombines TRBV5-1 with TRBJ1-4. Germline assignment: CDR1 SGHRS and CDR2 YFSETQ. This CDR3 region has 15 residues. CDR3 protein: CASSLPDGENEKLFF.

The chain joins TRBV19 to TRBJ1-1. Germline loops: CDR1 LNHDA, CDR2 SQIVND (reference sequence). The CDR3 is made up of 13 amino acids. CDR3 protein: CASSIGLRTEAFF. The whole variable domain, remainder taken from reference TRBV19 and TRBJ1-1, is DGGITQSPKYLFRKEGQNVTLSCEQNLNHDAMYWYRQDPGQGLRLIYYSQIVNDFQKGDIAEGYSVSREKKESFPLTVTSAQKNPTAFYLCASSIGLRTEAFFGQGTRLTVV.

The V gene is TRBV5-1, the J gene TRBJ1-1. CDR3 size: 15 residues. Germline V gives CDR1 SGHRS, CDR2 YFSETQ. The CDR3 protein is CASSLGGQINTEAFF. Using reference TRBV5-1 and TRBJ1-1 for the parts outside the CDR3, the full variable domain is KAGVTQTPRYLIKTRGQQVTLSCSPISGHRSVSWYQQTPGQGLQFLFEYFSETQRNKGNFPGRFSGRQFSNSRSEMNVSTLELGDSALYLCASSLGGQINTEAFFGQGTRLTVV.

This sequence joins TRBV5-6 and TRBJ2-2. CDR3 length equals 15 residues. Germline CDR1 reads SGHDT; CDR2 reads YYEEEE. CDR3 in amino acids: CASSLGYLETGELFF.

The V and J genes are TRBV9 and TRBJ2-7; no DNA is available, so the TRBD1 call from TCRdb remains unchecked. Per germline, CDR1 SGDLS and CDR2 YYNGEE. This CDR3 is 14 amino acids long. The chain's CDR3 is CASSVHQTPGEQYF.

This sequence joins TRBV4-3 and TRBJ2-3. CDR1 and CDR2 (germline): LGHNA, YSLEER. This CDR3 has 13 amino acids. The CDR3 sequence: CASSQSLGDTQYF.

The chain uses TRBV7-9 and TRBJ2-3; TCRdb designates TRBD1, a call that cannot be tested without DNA. Germline assignment: CDR1 SEHNR and CDR2 FQNEAQ (reference sequence). The CDR3 loop spans 15 amino acids. The CDR3 loop reads CASSLVGEGTQGQYF.